The next 26 T cell receptor beta chains were all read from a single sample in a study of cytotoxic CD8 clonotypes in ibrutinib-treated CLL. TCRdb keeps only in-frame clones here, not all; method: immunoSEQ multiplex PCR. The sample gives around 130,000 clones, 80% to 90% of which show up once; 2.5% to 3.5% is in the top ten. The sample here was PBMCs, taken after 24 months of ibrutinib treatment. The receptors here all came from a human donor with chronic lymphocytic leukemia.

The chain carries TRBV7-9 and TRBJ2-4; 11 bases map to TRBD2. Per germline, CDR1 SEHNR and CDR2 FQNEAQ (reference sequence). V trimming: 2 bases; J trimming: 0 bases; junction bases outside the gene matches: 6. The CDR3 spans 18 residues. CDR3 amino acids: CASSLPTSGVLAKNIQYF. In DNA, the CDR3 is TGTGCCAGCAGCTTACCGACTAGCGGGGTCCTAGCCAAAAACATTCAGTACTTC.

J is TRBJ1-2 and V is TRBV9; weak D call: TRBD1 (5 bases). The CDR3 covers 14 residues. V was clipped by 4 bases and J by 4 bases, with 14 bases between them. Per germline, CDR1 SGDLS and CDR2 YYNGEE. Here the CDR3 DNA reads TGTGCCAGCAGCCCCCGGACACTGAGCTATGGCTACACCTTC. Protein product: CASSPRTLSYGYTF.

V usage is TRBV7-2 and J usage is TRBJ2-1; 12 nucleotides match TRBD2. In germline, CDR1 is SGHTA, CDR2 FQGNSA. J gave up 10 bases and V 0 bases, and 7 bases lay outside the gene matches. The CDR3 totals 16 residues. This CDR3 is CASSLALLAGGGEQFF. The CDR3 coding sequence is TGTGCCAGCAGCTTAGCGCTACTAGCGGGGGGAGGCGAGCAGTTCTTC.

This chain uses TRBV15 with TRBJ1-6; D is possibly TRBD1 (5 bases). This CDR3 has 16 residues. The germline V gene encodes CDR1 LNHNV and CDR2 YYDKDF (reference sequence). The V end lost 0 bases, the J end lost 5 bases, and 11 bases lay between the germline ends. CDR3 loop: CATSRDRGVHNSPLHF. CDR3 bases: TGTGCCACCAGCAGAGATCGGGGGGTACATAATTCACCCCTCCACTTT. Variable domain in full (rest from reference TRBV15 and TRBJ1-6): DAMVIQNPRYQVTQFGKPVTLSCSQTLNHNVMYWYQQKSSQAPKLLFHYYDKDFNNEADTPDNFQSRRPNTSFCFLDIRSPGLGDTAMYLCATSRDRGVHNSPLHFGNGTRLTVT.

The V gene is TRBV6-1, the J gene TRBJ1-5; 9 nucleotides agree with TRBD1. The J segment lost 8 bases and the V segment lost 9 bases, leaving 11 bases of the junction unmatched. This CDR3 is 14 amino acids long. The germline CDR1 and CDR2 sequences are MNHNS and SASEGT. The CDR3 here is CASREQGASEPQHF. CDR3 coding DNA: TGTGCCAGTCGAGAACAGGGGGCTTCGGAGCCCCAGCATTTT.

The CDR3 DNA follows: TGTGCCAGCTCACCTCAAGCCACAGCAAGTGGTACAGGGAATTCACCCCTCCACTTT. It specifies CASSPQATASGTGNSPLHF. J is TRBJ1-6 and V is TRBV18; a weak D match, TRBD1 (6 bases). V was clipped by 3 bases and J by 7 bases, with 25 bases between them. Germline assignment: CDR1 KGHSH and CDR2 LQKENI. The CDR3 loop spans 19 amino acids.

The chain links TRBV6-5 to TRBJ1-6; D not resolved. Trimming removed 4 bases at V and 4 bases at J, with 8 bases between. The germline CDR1 and CDR2 sequences are MNHEY and SVGAGI. This CDR3 is 14 amino acids long. The CDR3 sequence: CASSSRPYNSPLHF. The DNA of the CDR3 is TGTGCCAGCAGTTCTAGGCCATATAATTCACCCCTCCACTTT.

This clone showed up just a few times. V usage is TRBV5-1 and J usage is TRBJ1-6; the D is unclear. Per germline, CDR1 SGHRS and CDR2 YFSETQ. The CDR3 totals 14 residues. Trimming stripped 0 bases from V and 10 bases from J, with 11 bases between. CDR3 loop: CASSLARGRSPLHF. CDR3 in DNA: TGCGCCAGCAGCTTGGCCCGAGGCAGGTCACCCCTCCACTTT.

This chain connects TRBV6-5 to TRBJ2-5; tentatively, D is TRBD2 (5 bases). Germline CDR1 is MNHEY and CDR2 is SVGAGI. The V gene lost 9 bases and the J gene lost 6 bases, with 14 bases spanning the gap. The CDR3 runs 12 residues. The CDR3 DNA is TGTGCCAGTGAGACCGACGGGAAGACCCAGTACTTC. It encodes CASETDGKTQYF.

The rearrangement links TRBV18 to TRBJ1-3; a weak D match, TRBD1 (5 bases). CDR3 length: 16 residues. V gave up 0 bases and J gave up 1 base, with 10 bases separating them. Looked up from germline, CDR1 is KGHSH and CDR2 is LQKENI. The DNA for the CDR3 is TGTGCCAGCTCACCACCGTTACAGGTATCTGGAAACACCATATATTTT. It specifies CASSPPLQVSGNTIYF. The full variable domain, rest sourced from reference TRBV18 and TRBJ1-3, is NAGVMQNPRHLVRRRGQEARLRCSPMKGHSHVYWYRQLPEEGLKFMVYLQKENIIDESGMPKERFSAEFPKEGPSILRIQQVVRGDSAAYFCASSPPLQVSGNTIYFGEGSWLTVV.

The chain joins TRBV10-3 to TRBJ2-3; TRBD2 aligns across 13 bases. V was pared by 8 bases and J by 2 bases, with 7 bases of the junction left unmatched. Germline assignment: CDR1 ENHRY and CDR2 SYGVKD. The CDR3 contains 16 residues. The CDR3 loop reads CAIQRLAGGTTDTQYF. In DNA form, the CDR3 reads TGTGCCATCCAAAGACTAGCGGGGGGAACCACAGATACGCAGTATTTT.

V and J are TRBV5-1 and TRBJ1-1; weak D call: TRBD1 (5 bases). The CDR3 runs to 15 residues. Trimming stripped 2 bases from V and 4 bases from J, with 15 bases between. Germline CDR1 and CDR2: SGHRS and YFSETQ. The CDR3 spells CASSFAPGRGTEAFF. The CDR3 bases are TGCGCCAGCAGCTTCGCCCCCGGAAGGGGCACTGAAGCTTTCTTT. Together with reference TRBV5-1 and TRBJ1-1, the CDR3 gives the full variable domain: KAGVTQTPRYLIKTRGQQVTLSCSPISGHRSVSWYQQTPGQGLQFLFEYFSETQRNKGNFPGRFSGRQFSNSRSEMNVSTLELGDSALYLCASSFAPGRGTEAFFGQGTRLTVV.

This chain links TRBV29-1 with TRBJ1-2, with a tentative D call TRBD1 (5 bases). This CDR3 has 12 residues. CDR1 and CDR2 (germline): SQVTM, ANQGSEA. V was trimmed by 3 bases and J by 8 bases, leaving 13 bases between them. The CDR3 DNA reads TGCAGCGTTGAGGGGCAAGGGGTAGGCTACACCTTC. Its protein is CSVEGQGVGYTF.

The J gene is TRBJ2-2, the V gene TRBV18; TRBD1 might be the D (6 bases). CDR3 length: 15 residues. V lost 3 bases, J lost 1 base, and 9 bases lay in between. In germline, CDR1 is KGHSH, CDR2 LQKENI. CDR3 region: CASSPQQGNTGELFF. DNA for the CDR3: TGTGCCAGCTCACCCCAACAGGGGAACACCGGGGAGCTGTTTTTT. Supplemented by reference TRBV18 and TRBJ2-2, the full variable domain reads NAGVMQNPRHLVRRRGQEARLRCSPMKGHSHVYWYRQLPEEGLKFMVYLQKENIIDESGMPKERFSAEFPKEGPSILRIQQVVRGDSAAYFCASSPQQGNTGELFFGEGSRLTVL.

The chain uses TRBV6-6 and TRBJ1-2; tentative D call: TRBD1 (6 bases). Between the trimmed V and J ends, which lost 10 bases and 6 bases, there was a span of 18 bases. CDR1 is MNHNY, CDR2 SVGAGI, per germline (reference sequence). CDR3 length: 13 residues. CDR3 loop: CATSQRGQHGYTF. CDR3 coding DNA: TGTGCCACCTCACAACGGGGGCAACATGGCTACACCTTC.

The genes are TRBV28 and TRBJ2-7; 10 nucleotides agree with TRBD2. V lost 6 bases and J lost 7; bases outside the gene matches: 9. In germline, CDR1 is MDHEN, CDR2 SYDVKM. CDR3 length equals 14 residues. CDR3 sequence (DNA): TGTGCCAGCAGCCTGAGCGGGGGGGTCTCGGAGCAGTACTTC. It specifies CASSLSGGVSEQYF.

This rearrangement joins TRBV5-4 to TRBJ1-2; 7 nucleotides line up with TRBD1. After removal of 4 bases from V and 8 bases from J, the junction contained 8 bases not matched to a gene. The germline gives CDR1 SGHNT, CDR2 YYREEE (reference sequence). The CDR3 is made up of 13 amino acids. The CDR3 coding sequence is TGTGCCAGCAGCCACGGGACAGCCGGCGGCTACACCTTC. It codes for CASSHGTAGGYTF.

V is TRBV7-6 and J is TRBJ1-3; 8 bases map to TRBD1. The J segment lost 0 bases and the V segment lost 7 bases, leaving 5 bases of the junction unmatched. The CDR3 length is 15 residues. Germline CDR1 SGHVS, CDR2 FNYEAQ. The chain's CDR3 is CASTATGDSGNTIYF. In DNA, the CDR3 is TGTGCCAGCACCGCGACAGGGGACTCTGGAAACACCATATATTTT.

CDR3 region: CASRSDVVRGETQYF. CDR3 bases: TGTGCCAGCAGATCGGACGTTGTTAGGGGAGAGACCCAGTACTTC. The chain joins TRBV6-5 to TRBJ2-5; D is possibly TRBD1 (5 bases). The CDR3 runs 15 residues. Germline-derived CDR1 and CDR2 are MNHEY and SVGAGI. Trimming pared 6 bases from V and 4 bases from J, leaving 18 bases between.

V and J are TRBV18 and TRBJ2-5; TRBD2 is a possible D gene (5 bases). V was clipped by 0 bases and J by 0 bases, with 8 bases between them. Germline loops: CDR1 KGHSH, CDR2 LQKENI. The CDR3 is made up of 15 amino acids. Here the CDR3 DNA reads TGTGCCAGCTCACCACCGGGGAGAAACCAAGAGACCCAGTACTTC. Its translation is CASSPPGRNQETQYF.

The CDR3 is CASSLASPRRGAWDGNTIYF. The CDR3 nucleotides are TGCGCCAGCAGCCTCGCCTCTCCGCGGCGGGGGGCCTGGGACGGAAACACCATATATTTT. The chain carries TRBV23-1 and TRBJ1-3, with a possible D match to TRBD1 (6 bases). TRBV23-1 is known as an ORF, though its function is uncertain. V shed 6 bases and J shed 4 bases, with 31 bases lying between them. The CDR3 runs to 20 residues.

This clone was counted only a few times. The chain joins TRBV15 to TRBJ1-2, with 7 bases that match TRBD1. With V trimmed by 6 bases and J by 6 bases, 13 bases remained unmatched. The CDR3 loop spans 15 amino acids. CDR1 LNHNV and CDR2 YYDKDF come from the germline V gene (reference sequence). Here the CDR3 DNA reads TGTGCCACCAGGTGGGGAGGGGGCGCTGGAAATGGCTACACCTTC. Translation gives CATRWGGGAGNGYTF.

This clone was found many times. The chain employs TRBV7-8 and TRBJ1-2, with 7 bases fitting TRBD1. This CDR3 has 13 amino acids. CDR1 is SGHVS and CDR2 is FQNEAQ in the germline V gene. J lost 7 bases, V lost 4 bases, and 6 bases had no gene match. The CDR3, as DNA: TGTGCCAGCAGCTACGACAGGGAGGGTGGCTACACCTTC. Protein product: CASSYDREGGYTF.

The chain carries TRBV5-8 and TRBJ1-1; D not resolved. This CDR3 region has 13 residues. The germline CDR1 and CDR2 sequences are SGHTS and YDEGEE. The V end was cut by 2 bases, the J end by 0 bases, with 5 bases between. CDR3 amino acids: CASSFGLNTEAFF. In DNA, the CDR3 is TGTGCCAGCAGCTTTGGACTGAACACTGAAGCTTTCTTT. The variable domain in full, completed from reference TRBV5-8 and TRBJ1-1, reads EAGVTQSPTHLIKTRGQQATLRCSPISGHTSVYWYQQALGLGLQFLLWYDEGEERNRGNFPPRFSGRQFPNYSSELNVNALELEDSALYLCASSFGLNTEAFFGQGTRLTVV.

This clone turned up a few times. V and J are TRBV12-5 and TRBJ1-2; no firm D call. V was trimmed by 11 bases and J by 1 base, leaving 8 bases between them. CDR1 is LGHNT and CDR2 is FRNRAP in the germline V gene. The CDR3 extends over 11 amino acids. The CDR3 sequence is CASKDNYGYTF. CDR3 DNA sequence: TGTGCTTCTAAGGATAACTATGGCTACACCTTC. Full variable domain (missing parts from reference TRBV12-5 and TRBJ1-2): DARVTQTPRHKVTEMGQEVTMRCQPILGHNTVFWYRQTMMQGLELLAYFRNRAPLDDSGMPKDRFSAEMPDATLATLKIQPSEPRDSAVYFCASKDNYGYTFGSGTRLTVV.

The chain combines TRBV7-2 with TRBJ2-7, with D maybe TRBD2 (5 bases). The germline V gene has CDR1 SGHTA and CDR2 FQGNSA. The ends were cut back, 5 bases at V and 6 bases at J, with 14 bases in the middle. The CDR3 consists of 13 residues. CDR3 sequence reads: CASSHDYVSEQYF. CDR3 coding DNA: TGTGCCAGCAGCCATGACTACGTCTCCGAGCAGTACTTC.